The following is a T cell receptor beta chain sequence with its context. Its target is unknown. This specimen belongs to a study of radiotherapy plus CTLA-4 blockade in lung cancer. About the research overall: Objective response was observed in roughly a sixth of patients, and disease control in 31%. Study observations and caveats: Among blood TCR repertoires after radiotherapy plus ipilimumab, tumor-derived clones expanded.

TCRdb keeps only in-frame clones here, not all; method: immunoSEQ multiplex PCR. The sample has about 120,000 clones; just under 80% are singletons. Alongside CTLA-4 blockade with ipilimumab, patients with chemo-refractory metastatic non-small-cell lung cancer received focal radiation. The CDR3 totals 14 residues. Trimming pared 8 bases from V and 3 bases from J, leaving 14 bases between. The germline CDR1 and CDR2 sequences are MGHRA and YSYEKL. The clonotype originates from a human donor with non-small cell lung cancer who had a partial response to radiotherapy plus ipilimumab. The sequenced sample was peripheral blood, obtained from a patient treated with radiotherapy plus ipilimumab. V is TRBV4-1 and J is TRBJ2-1; tentatively, D is TRBD2 (6 bases). The CDR3 is CASGGTWNYNEQFF. CDR3 nucleotides: TGCGCCAGCGGTGGGACTTGGAACTACAATGAGCAGTTCTTC.